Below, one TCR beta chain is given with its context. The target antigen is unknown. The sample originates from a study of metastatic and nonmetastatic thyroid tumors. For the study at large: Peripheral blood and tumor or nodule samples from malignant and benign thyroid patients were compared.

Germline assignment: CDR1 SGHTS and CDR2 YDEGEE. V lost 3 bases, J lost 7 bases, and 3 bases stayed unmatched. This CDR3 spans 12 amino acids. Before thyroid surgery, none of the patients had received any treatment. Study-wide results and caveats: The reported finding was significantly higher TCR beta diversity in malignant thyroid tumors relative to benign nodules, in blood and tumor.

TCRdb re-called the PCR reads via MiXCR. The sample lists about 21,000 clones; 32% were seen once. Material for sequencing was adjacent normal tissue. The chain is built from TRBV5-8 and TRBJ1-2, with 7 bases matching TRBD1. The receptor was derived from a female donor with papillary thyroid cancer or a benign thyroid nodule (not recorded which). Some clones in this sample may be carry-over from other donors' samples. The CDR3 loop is CASSWTGRGYTF. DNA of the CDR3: TGTGCCAGCAGCTGGACAGGCCGTGGCTACACCTTC. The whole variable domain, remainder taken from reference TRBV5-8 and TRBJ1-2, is EAGVTQSPTHLIKTRGQQATLRCSPISGHTSVYWYQQALGLGLQFLLWYDEGEERNRGNFPPRFSGRQFPNYSSELNVNALELEDSALYLCASSWTGRGYTFGSGTRLTVV.